These 2 T cell receptor beta chains were all obtained from the same sample, sequenced in a study of CD8 T cells in Susac syndrome. When the RNA was reverse transcribed, random hexamers were used with an input of about 0.45 to 1 ug. TCRdb redid the calling of the immunoSEQ multiplex PCR reads with MiXCR, one entry per CDR3 protein. The sample yields tens of thousands of distinct CDR3 sequences, under 95% seen once. Sequencing was done on a sample of CD8+ T cells from PBMCs. The receptor set was obtained from a human donor in good health.

The J gene is TRBJ2-1, the V gene TRBV18; a possible D gene is TRBD2 (5 bases). Trimming stripped 4 bases from V and 0 bases from J, with 7 bases between. CDR3 length: 14 amino acids. Germline CDR1 KGHSH, CDR2 LQKENI. The CDR3 DNA reads as TGTGCCAGCTCACGGAGCGGCTCCTACAATGAGCAGTTCTTC. It codes for CASSRSGSYNEQFF.

The chain has TRBV20-1 and TRBJ1-1; the D is unclear. The germline CDR1 and CDR2 sequences are DFQATT and SNEGSKA (reference sequence). V lost 2 bases, J lost 1 base, and 11 bases lay in between. The CDR3 runs to 14 residues. The CDR3 DNA reads as TGCAGTGCTAGACTCACCGAAGGGAACACTGAAGCTTTCTTT. It encodes CSARLTEGNTEAFF.